The sequence of this TCR beta chain was determined in a study of T cell repertoires in cytomegalovirus infection. This CDR3 contains 16 residues. The V gene lost 5 bases and the J gene lost 2 bases, with 18 bases spanning the gap. CDR1 and CDR2 (germline): SEHNR, FQNEAQ (reference sequence). Whole-study findings and limits: CMV-specific TCR beta clonotypes restricted by HLA-C were the ones dominating the ex vivo response.

In the case of this clonotype: Its specificity is unknown.

TCRdb reprocessed the reads with MiXCR, giving one entry per CDR3 protein. The table lists over 150,000 distinct CDR3 sequences, approximately 18% of them singletons, with approximately 25% in the top ten. Sample: CD8+ T cells from PBMCs. The rearrangement uses TRBV7-9 and TRBJ1-2; no firm D call. The sequence was obtained from a human donor in good health (CMV status not recorded). Some clones in this sample may be carry-over from other donors' samples. CDR3 loop: CASSQKPQLENYGYTF. The CDR3, as DNA: TGTGCCAGCAGCCAGAAGCCCCAACTGGAGAACTATGGCTACACCTTC.